The source of this TCR beta chain is a study of technical replicates of blood from a few donors. This table comes from immunoSEQ multiplex PCR, and its TCRdb copy is limited to in-frame clones, with some not included. The sample includes roughly 82,000 clones, about nine tenths seen only once; the top ten take over 0.25%. This clone turned up a few times. V lost 5 bases to trimming and J lost 5 bases, with 13 bases between them. This CDR3 region has 14 residues. CDR1 and CDR2 from the germline V gene are SGHRS and YFSETQ. This chain joins TRBV5-1 and TRBJ2-2; D is possibly TRBD2 (5 bases). This TCR was recovered from a human donor in good health. The specimen sequenced was T cells isolated from PBMCs. The CDR3 loop reads CASRPTSGTGELFF. For the CDR3, the DNA is TGCGCCAGCAGACCAACCTCGGGGACCGGGGAGCTGTTTTTT.